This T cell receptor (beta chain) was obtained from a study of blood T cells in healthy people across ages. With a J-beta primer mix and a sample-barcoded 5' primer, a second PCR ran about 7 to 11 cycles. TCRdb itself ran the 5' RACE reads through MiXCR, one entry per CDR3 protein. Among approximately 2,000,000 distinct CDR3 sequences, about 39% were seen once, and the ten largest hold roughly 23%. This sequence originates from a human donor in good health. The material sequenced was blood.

DNA for the CDR3: TGTGCCAGCAGTGACCCCAGATCACAGCGGAGGTTGAATGAGCAGTTCTTC. Translating it yields CASSDPRSQRRLNEQFF. The V call is TRBV6-1, the J call TRBJ2-1; weak D call: TRBD2 (5 bases). V lost 3 bases and J 7 bases, leaving 22 bases between the germline ends. Germline CDR1 is MNHNS and CDR2 is SASEGT. CDR3 length: 17 residues.